The table lists the clone carrying this T cell receptor (beta chain) with a few counts. Its antigen is not known. This record comes from a study of CD8+ T cells in alopecia areata. Extraction of RNA preceded its reverse transcription into cDNA, which served as the sequencing template. Libraries were prepared by immunoSEQ multiplex PCR; TCRdb keeps only in-frame clonotypes and omits some of them. The sample holds about 150,000 clones; around 62% are singletons and the top ten take 36%. Study results and caveats: Between patients, shared TCR sequences were less clear than in mice. This was possibly due in part to HLA diversity in the patient population. Normal-skin resident alphabeta T cells also appear among scalp sample sequences. An increase in clonality over normal scalp was evident in lesional scalp, especially alopecia totalis/universalis.

With 5 bases removed from V and 4 bases from J, the gap between germline ends came to 18 bases. Germline CDR1 SQVTM, CDR2 ANQGSEA. The CDR3 consists of 15 residues. The chain recombines TRBV29-1 with TRBJ1-3; D ambiguous. The clonotype originates from a human donor in good health. Sequencing was carried out using CD8+ T cells sorted from blood. Here the CDR3 reads CSVRRQSQGGNTIYF. The CDR3 DNA reads TGCAGCGTTCGTCGACAAAGCCAAGGGGGAAACACCATATATTTT.